These 25 T cell receptor beta chains came from one sample sequenced in a study of vaccination and CD4 T cells after COVID-19. These TCRs are of unknown antigen specificity. Treatment reported: approximately nine-day PBMC culture with coronavirus spike peptide pools or control peptides (ViraFEST assay). Sequence data for DNA of cultured CD4+ T cells were generated by the Oncomine TCR Beta short-read assay. TCRdb re-called the PCR reads through MiXCR, storing one row per CDR3 protein. The profile shows under 20,000 distinct CDR3 sequences, more than 40% of them singletons. The sequencing used CD4+ T cells from blood, cultured in vitro, collected after SARS-CoV-2 vaccination. The receptors originated from a human donor who had recovered from COVID-19.

This sequence joins TRBV2 and TRBJ2-4; 8 nucleotides match TRBD2. CDR1 and CDR2 from the germline V gene are SNHLY and FYNNEI. This CDR3 is 16 amino acids long. J gave up 0 bases and V 4 bases, and 5 bases lay outside the gene matches. The CDR3 region is CASSGGAGAAKNIQYF. The CDR3 bases are TGTGCCAGCAGTGGTGGAGCGGGGGCAGCCAAAAACATTCAGTACTTC. The whole variable domain, filled in from reference TRBV2 and TRBJ2-4, reads EPEVTQTPSHQVTQMGQEVILRCVPISNHLYFYWYRQILGQKVEFLVSFYNNEISEKSEIFDDQFSVERPDGSNFTLKIRSTKLEDSAMYFCASSGGAGAAKNIQYFGAGTRLSVL.

The rearrangement links TRBV18 to TRBJ2-5; 9 bases align to TRBD2. Germline loops: CDR1 KGHSH, CDR2 LQKENI. V lost 4 bases, J lost 4 bases, and 10 bases stayed unmatched. CDR3 length: 16 residues. The CDR3 loop reads CASSLSLAGEGETQYF. The CDR3 DNA reads as TGTGCCAGCTCACTATCGTTAGCGGGAGAAGGAGAGACCCAGTACTTC.

The chain combines TRBV6-2 or TRBV6-3 with TRBJ2-2, with 9 bases matching TRBD2. The germline CDR1 and CDR2 sequences are MNHEY and SVGEGT. CDR3 size: 15 residues. V lost 5 bases, J lost 7 bases, and 8 bases stayed unmatched. DNA of the CDR3: TGTGCCAGCAGTAAAGAGGGACTAGCTAGCGGGGAGCTGTTTTTT. Its protein product is CASSKEGLASGELFF.

V gene TRBV19 combines with J gene TRBJ2-5, with D possibly being TRBD1 (5 bases). From germline, CDR1 is LNHDA and CDR2 SQIVND (reference sequence). This CDR3 is built from 11 residues. V was shortened by 4 bases and J by 5 bases, with 5 bases between the two germline ends. The CDR3 here is CASSKGETQYF. The CDR3 DNA is TGTGCCAGTAGTAAGGGGGAGACCCAGTACTTC.

This clonotype was observed a handful of times. V usage is TRBV2 and J usage is TRBJ1-2, with D perhaps TRBD1 (6 bases). Deletions cut 11 bases from V and 7 bases from J, with 17 bases between. CDR1 is SNHLY and CDR2 is FYNNEI in the germline V gene. There are 12 residues in the CDR3. CDR3 loop: CAGSQGIAGYTF. The CDR3 coding sequence is TGTGCCGGCTCACAGGGCATTGCTGGCTACACCTTC.

In its sample, this clonotype was seen a few times. The CDR3 nucleotides read TGTGCCAGCAGCTTAACAGTGAACACAGATACGCAGTATTTT. Protein sequence: CASSLTVNTDTQYF. The chain couples TRBV5-6 to TRBJ2-3; no clear D. The CDR3 runs 14 residues. From germline, CDR1 is SGHDT and CDR2 YYEEEE. Trimming pared 2 bases from V and 2 bases from J, leaving 9 bases between.

This clonotype was detected a few times. This rearrangement joins TRBV2 to TRBJ1-5; D is undetermined. The V gene lost 2 bases and the J gene lost 4 bases, with 6 bases spanning the gap. The CDR3 is 13 amino acids. Looked up from germline, CDR1 is SNHLY and CDR2 is FYNNEI. Written as DNA, the CDR3 is TGTGCCAGCAGTGAATTGGGGAATCAGCCCCAGCATTTT. Its protein is CASSELGNQPQHF.

As concerns this clonotype: Possible read error: a much larger clone is one base away. The chain has TRBV20-1 and TRBJ1-5, with unresolved D. The CDR3 sequence is 13 residues long. Germline assignment: CDR1 DFQATT and CDR2 SNEGSKA (reference sequence). The ends were cut back, 8 bases at V and 4 bases at J, with 15 bases in the middle. CDR3 residues: CSTPTGPNQPQHF. The CDR3 DNA reads TGCAGTACTCCTACCGGACCTAATCAGCCCCAGCATTTT.

J is TRBJ2-1 and V is TRBV19; 8 bases match TRBD2. CDR3 size: 17 residues. Trimming removed 5 bases from V and 6 bases from J; junction bases left unmatched: 15. CDR1 and CDR2 (germline): LNHDA, SQIVND (reference sequence). The CDR3 DNA reads TGTGCCAGTAGTTTGAGGGGCCCGAGACTAGCGAGCAATGAGCAGTTCTTC. It specifies CASSLRGPRLASNEQFF. The full variable domain, completed using reference TRBV19 and TRBJ2-1, is DGGITQSPKYLFRKEGQNVTLSCEQNLNHDAMYWYRQDPGQGLRLIYYSQIVNDFQKGDIAEGYSVSREKKESFPLTVTSAQKNPTAFYLCASSLRGPRLASNEQFFGPGTRLTVL.

The sample holds a few counts of this clonotype. The V call is TRBV20-1, the J call TRBJ2-4; no clear D gene. CDR3 size: 14 residues. Germline V gives CDR1 DFQATT, CDR2 SNEGSKA (reference sequence). The germline V and J ends were trimmed by 0 bases and 0 bases, with 6 bases remaining between them. CDR3 bases: TGCAGTGCTAGAGAGGATCTAGCCAAAAACATTCAGTACTTC. Its protein product is CSAREDLAKNIQYF.

This clonotype came up a few times. The chain joins TRBV6-1 to TRBJ2-5, with 11 bases aligning to TRBD2. Germline V gene lookup returns CDR1 MNHNS and CDR2 SASEGT. This CDR3 is built from 14 residues. The V segment lost 4 bases and the J segment 4 bases; nucleotides outside the gene matches: 2. The CDR3 protein is CASSVAGGGETQYF. CDR3 DNA sequence: TGTGCCAGCAGTGTAGCGGGAGGGGGAGAGACCCAGTACTTC.

The rearrangement joins TRBV6-4 to TRBJ2-1, with TRBD2 identical over 9 bases. The CDR3 spans 16 residues. V lost 0 bases and J lost 7; bases outside the gene matches: 7. Germline loops: CDR1 MRHNA, CDR2 SNTAGT. In DNA, the CDR3 is TGTGCCAGCAGTGACTCGGGCGGGAGGGCCTCTAATGAGCAGTTCTTC. The encoded protein is CASSDSGGRASNEQFF.

The rearrangement links TRBV28 to TRBJ2-6, with unresolved D. The germline V gene encodes CDR1 MDHEN and CDR2 SYDVKM. This CDR3 has 12 amino acids. V was clipped by 5 bases and J by 5 bases, with 4 bases between them. The CDR3 loop is CASSPRANVLTF. The CDR3 DNA reads as TGTGCCAGCAGTCCCCGGGCCAACGTCCTGACTTTC.

The V call is TRBV18, the J call TRBJ2-5; D possibly corresponds to TRBD2 (5 bases). V lost 4 bases and J lost 5, with 14 bases in between. The V gene's germline CDR1 is KGHSH and CDR2 LQKENI. The CDR3 has 14 amino acids. In DNA form, the CDR3 reads TGTGCCAGCTCACGCGGGCCATCGGGGGAGACCCAGTACTTC. It specifies CASSRGPSGETQYF. Complete variable domain (other parts from reference TRBV18 and TRBJ2-5): NAGVMQNPRHLVRRRGQEARLRCSPMKGHSHVYWYRQLPEEGLKFMVYLQKENIIDESGMPKERFSAEFPKEGPSILRIQQVVRGDSAAYFCASSRGPSGETQYFGPGTRLLVL.

The chain joins TRBV10-1 to TRBJ2-7, with D tentatively TRBD1 (6 bases). Trimming cost V 5 bases and J 1 base, with 18 bases left between them. In germline, CDR1 is WNHNN, CDR2 SYGVQD (reference sequence). The CDR3 sequence is 16 residues long. This chain's CDR3 is CASSKGHLISSYEQYF. CDR3 in DNA: TGCGCCAGCAGTAAGGGACACCTTATTTCATCCTACGAGCAGTACTTC.

This clonotype was seen only a few times. The genes are TRBV2 and TRBJ2-2; D call uncertain. CDR3 size: 14 residues. The germline CDR1 and CDR2 sequences are SNHLY and FYNNEI. With 7 bases removed from V and 1 base from J, the gap between germline ends came to 10 bases. CDR3 nucleotide sequence: TGTGCCAGCAACCTATTACAGAACACCGGGGAGCTGTTTTTT. Encoded protein: CASNLLQNTGELFF. Based on the CDR3 plus reference TRBV2 and TRBJ2-2, the full variable domain is EPEVTQTPSHQVTQMGQEVILRCVPISNHLYFYWYRQILGQKVEFLVSFYNNEISEKSEIFDDQFSVERPDGSNFTLKIRSTKLEDSAMYFCASNLLQNTGELFFGEGSRLTVL.

This clonotype showed up just a few times. The V gene is TRBV7-9, the J gene TRBJ2-3, with 9 bases identical to TRBD2. With 1 base clipped from V and 0 bases from J, the junction kept 8 bases outside the gene matches. The CDR3 totals 18 residues. The germline V gene has CDR1 SEHNR and CDR2 FQNEAQ (reference sequence). CDR3 amino acids: CASSLGASGTLSTDTQYF. As DNA, the CDR3 is TGTGCCAGCAGCTTAGGGGCTAGCGGGACTTTGAGCACAGATACGCAGTATTTT.

The chain recombines TRBV20-1 with TRBJ2-1; D uncertain. Germline V gene sequence: CDR1 DFQATT, CDR2 SNEGSKA (reference sequence). V was clipped by 3 bases and J by 9 bases, with 27 bases between them. The CDR3 covers 17 residues. CDR3 sequence (DNA): TGCAGTGCTAGCTCGCGTCCGAGTTCCCCCCCCTGGGGTGAGCAGTTCTTC. Encoded protein: CSASSRPSSPPWGEQFF.

The CDR3 DNA follows: TGTGCCAGCTATAGGCCCGGGACAGGGGGTTCCGGGGAGCTGTTTTTT. Encoded protein: CASYRPGTGGSGELFF. The chain uses TRBV6-1 and TRBJ2-2, with 11 positions matching TRBD1. CDR1 is MNHNS and CDR2 is SASEGT in the germline V gene. The trim removed 8 bases at V and 6 bases at J, leaving 11 bases unmatched. CDR3 length: 16 residues.

A few counts support this clonotype. V gene TRBV5-4 combines with J gene TRBJ1-2, with a possible D match to TRBD1 (5 bases). The CDR3 has 15 amino acids. Germline V gene lookup returns CDR1 SGHNT and CDR2 YYREEE (reference sequence). V was trimmed by 4 bases and J by 1 base, leaving 14 bases between them. CDR3 in amino acids: CASSQGHRDNYGYTF. The CDR3 DNA is TGTGCCAGCAGCCAAGGACACAGAGATAACTATGGCTACACCTTC.

The rearrangement links TRBV28 to TRBJ2-1; 9 positions match TRBD1. Unmatched junction bases numbered 12, after V lost 5 bases and J lost 7 bases. The CDR3 is 16 amino acids. In germline, CDR1 is MDHEN, CDR2 SYDVKM. The CDR3 DNA sequence: TGTGCCAGCAGTCCCTTGTGGGGACAGGGTAGGAATGAGCAGTTCTTC. Translating it yields CASSPLWGQGRNEQFF.

The chain links TRBV21-1 to TRBJ2-2; the table gives TRBD2 as D, unverified against the DNA. TRBV21-1 is an annotated pseudogene. CDR3 length equals 19 residues. DNA for the CDR3: TGTGCCAGCAGCGGGCGGACTAGCGGCCCGATTATTTCGGCCGGGGAGCTGTTTTTT. It is translated as CASSGRTSGPIISAGELFF.

The CDR3: CASSGGLHSYNEQFF. In DNA, the CDR3 is TGTGCCAGCAGCGGCGGGCTCCACTCCTACAATGAGCAGTTCTTC. The chain joins TRBV7-3 to TRBJ2-1; maybe TRBD2 (5 bases). The length of the CDR3 is 15 residues. The V gene lost 5 bases and the J gene lost 0 bases, with 11 bases spanning the gap. From germline, CDR1 is SGHTA and CDR2 FQGTGA.

This clonotype was seen a few times. V usage is TRBV7-2 and J usage is TRBJ2-2; 7 bases match TRBD1. Germline CDR1 is SGHTA and CDR2 is FQGNSA. The V and J ends lost 6 bases and 3 bases, in that order; junction bases with no gene match: 7. The CDR3 spans 15 residues. CDR3 in DNA: TGTGCCAGCAGTTACCGACAGGGTGACACCGGGGAGCTGTTTTTT. Its protein is CASSYRQGDTGELFF.

The chain has TRBV27 and TRBJ2-6; 7 bases fit TRBD1. The germline V gene encodes CDR1 MNHEY and CDR2 SMNVEV (reference sequence). The CDR3 has 18 amino acids. V gave up 5 bases and J gave up 1 base; unmatched junction bases: 11. The CDR3 nucleotides are TGTGCCAGCAGTGGATACAGGGGTTGGTTTTCTGGGGCCAACGTCCTGACTTTC. Translated, it gives CASSGYRGWFSGANVLTF. The variable domain in full, with the rest retrieved from reference TRBV27 and TRBJ2-6, is EAQVTQNPRYLITVTGKKLTVTCSQNMNHEYMSWYRQDPGLGLRQIYYSMNVEVTDKGDVPEGYKVSRKEKRNFPLILESPSPNQTSLYFCASSGYRGWFSGANVLTFGAGSRLTVL.